What follows are 32 T cell receptor beta chains derived from one specimen sequenced in a study of shared clonotypes between healthy human individuals. It was CD45RO-negative cells, positively selected for CCR7, that made up naive CD8 cells, with terminally differentiated effector memory CD45RA+ cells excluded. Here immunoSEQ multiplex PCR was the method, and the copy in TCRdb shows in-frame clones only, minus some. The sample contains roughly 650,000 clones, 96% of which appear only once. Sequenced sample: naive CD8+ T cells sorted from blood. Receptors were obtained from a woman younger than 45 in good health.

The V call is TRBV27, the J call TRBJ2-3; 14 bases are a match to TRBD2. The germline V gene has CDR1 MNHEY and CDR2 SMNVEV (reference sequence). The length of the CDR3 is 18 residues. J lost 0 bases, V lost 3 bases, and 5 bases had no gene match. Here the CDR3 DNA reads TGTGCCAGCAGTTTGGGACTAGCGGGAGTTGGGAGCACAGATACGCAGTATTTT. Residues: CASSLGLAGVGSTDTQYF.

The chain employs TRBV10-3 and TRBJ1-1; no definite D call. CDR1 and CDR2 (germline): ENHRY, SYGVKD. The CDR3 consists of 12 residues. The germline V and J ends were trimmed by 5 bases and 1 base, with 5 bases remaining between them. The DNA for the CDR3 is TGTGCCATCAGTAACACGAACACTGAAGCTTTCTTT. This encodes CAISNTNTEAFF.

The chain employs TRBV4-1 and TRBJ1-1, with a tentative D call TRBD1 (5 bases). The V and J ends lost 1 base and 8 bases respectively, with 14 bases between them. The CDR3 covers 14 residues. Germline V gene data show CDR1 as MGHRA and CDR2 as YSYEKL. The DNA of the CDR3 is TGCGCCAGCAGCCAAGGCGTAAGGGGCCCAGAAGCTTTCTTT. Translating it yields CASSQGVRGPEAFF.

V gene TRBV5-6 combines with J gene TRBJ2-2; tentatively, D is TRBD2 (5 bases). Germline assignment: CDR1 SGHDT and CDR2 YYEEEE. Trimming pared 3 bases from V and 6 bases from J, leaving 9 bases between. The CDR3 runs 13 residues. The CDR3 bases are TGTGCCAGCAGCTCGGACTTACCCGGGGAGCTGTTTTTT. It codes for CASSSDLPGELFF.

The J gene is TRBJ2-2, the V gene TRBV6-1, with D perhaps TRBD1 (5 bases). The V gene's germline CDR1 is MNHNS and CDR2 SASEGT. Trimming took 5 bases from V and 1 from J, leaving 11 bases between them. The CDR3 is 15 amino acids. CDR3 in amino acids: CASSPYRKNTGELFF. The DNA of the CDR3 is TGTGCCAGCAGTCCGTACAGGAAGAACACCGGGGAGCTGTTTTTT.

The rearrangement links TRBV15 to TRBJ2-1, with TRBD2 as a possible D gene (6 bases). Trimming removed 0 bases at V and 4 bases at J, with 13 bases between. CDR3 size: 16 residues. Germline V gene lookup returns CDR1 LNHNV and CDR2 YYDKDF (reference sequence). DNA of the CDR3: TGTGCCACCAGCAGAGATAGAACGGGAGCATACAATGAGCAGTTCTTC. Translated: CATSRDRTGAYNEQFF.

The chain couples TRBV7-9 to TRBJ1-1, with D possibly TRBD1 on 6 matching bases. The germline V and J ends were trimmed by 8 bases and 4 bases, with 11 bases remaining between them. CDR3 length: 12 residues. Germline CDR1 reads SEHNR; CDR2 reads FQNEAQ (reference sequence). The CDR3 is CASGKGGTEAFF. The CDR3 DNA reads TGTGCCAGCGGGAAGGGGGGCACTGAAGCTTTCTTT.

V usage is TRBV7-9 and J usage is TRBJ2-7, with TRBD1 identical over 7 bases. Germline assignment: CDR1 SEHNR and CDR2 FQNEAQ (reference sequence). There are 15 residues in the CDR3. The trim removed 4 bases at V and 5 bases at J, leaving 11 bases unmatched. Here the CDR3 DNA reads TGTGCCAGCAGCTCCCCCAGCCCCGACAGGGACGAGCAGTACTTC. Translating gives CASSSPSPDRDEQYF.

The V and J genes are TRBV6-5 and TRBJ2-7; the D gene is possibly TRBD1 (6 bases). The CDR3 totals 15 residues. Germline values: CDR1 MNHEY, CDR2 SVGAGI. Trimming took off 2 bases at V and 1 base at J, with 12 bases between the two ends. CDR3 sequence reads: CASSYPRDKSYEQYF. CDR3 coding DNA: TGTGCCAGCAGTTACCCCCGGGACAAGTCCTACGAGCAGTACTTC.

This rearrangement joins TRBV6-5 to TRBJ2-3, with no clear D. V lost 4 bases and J lost 1, with 15 bases in between. Germline lookup yields CDR1 MNHEY and CDR2 SVGAGI. The CDR3 runs 16 residues. The DNA of the CDR3 is TGTGCCAGCAGTTCGATCCCTCGCGCCGGCACAGATACGCAGTATTTT. It is translated as CASSSIPRAGTDTQYF.

V usage is TRBV10-2 and J usage is TRBJ2-2, with D maybe TRBD1 (6 bases). The germline V gene encodes CDR1 WSHSY and CDR2 SAAADI. CDR3 length: 12 amino acids. V lost 8 bases and J 7 bases, leaving 11 bases between the germline ends. This chain's CDR3 is CASLTGLGELFF. The CDR3, as DNA: TGCGCCAGCCTCACAGGGCTCGGGGAGCTGTTTTTT.

The CDR3 reads CASSFLAGVYEQYF. For the CDR3, the DNA is TGTGCCAGCAGTTTCCTAGCGGGAGTTTACGAGCAGTACTTC. The chain employs TRBV28 and TRBJ2-7, with 10 bases identical to TRBD2. The CDR3 length is 14 residues. V lost 3 bases to trimming and J lost 4 bases; unmatched junction nucleotides: 3. Germline V gives CDR1 MDHEN, CDR2 SYDVKM.

The chain links TRBV4-2 to TRBJ1-2; maybe TRBD1 (6 bases). Trimming took off 4 bases at V and 0 bases at J, with 9 bases between the two ends. The CDR3 runs to 14 residues. Germline loops: CDR1 LGHNA, CDR2 YNFKEQ. The CDR3 loop is CASSPGQTNYGYTF. CDR3 bases: TGTGCCAGCAGCCCGGGACAAACTAACTATGGCTACACCTTC.

The rearrangement joins TRBV5-6 to TRBJ2-5; 9 nucleotides line up with TRBD2. V lost 1 base, J lost 2 bases, and 6 bases stayed unmatched. Germline V CDR1 and CDR2: SGHDT, YYEEEE. The CDR3 has 16 amino acids. The CDR3 spells CASSLSASGAQETQYF. CDR3 nucleotide sequence: TGTGCCAGCAGCTTGAGCGCTAGCGGGGCGCAAGAGACCCAGTACTTC. Variable domain in full (rest from reference TRBV5-6 and TRBJ2-5): DAGVTQSPTHLIKTRGQQVTLRCSPKSGHDTVSWYQQALGQGPQFIFQYYEEEERQRGNFPDRFSGHQFPNYSSELNVNALLLGDSALYLCASSLSASGAQETQYFGPGTRLLVL.

This clone was seen only once. This chain uses TRBV30 with TRBJ2-7, with D perhaps TRBD2 (5 bases). This CDR3 spans 12 amino acids. V was clipped by 3 bases and J by 0 bases, with 6 bases between them. CDR1 and CDR2 from the germline V gene are GTSNPN and SVGIG (reference sequence). CDR3 amino acids: CAWSGDSYEQYF. As DNA, the CDR3 is TGTGCCTGGAGCGGGGACTCCTACGAGCAGTACTTC.

V is TRBV2 and J is TRBJ2-3, with 8 bases lining up with TRBD1. V was clipped by 8 bases and J by 4 bases; unmatched bases: 14. CDR1 is SNHLY, CDR2 FYNNEI, per germline. The length of the CDR3 is 16 residues. DNA for the CDR3: TGTGCCAGCCAACGACAGGGGCGAAAAGGCCCAGATACGCAGTATTTT. Residues: CASQRQGRKGPDTQYF. Variable domain in full (rest from reference TRBV2 and TRBJ2-3): EPEVTQTPSHQVTQMGQEVILRCVPISNHLYFYWYRQILGQKVEFLVSFYNNEISEKSEIFDDQFSVERPDGSNFTLKIRSTKLEDSAMYFCASQRQGRKGPDTQYFGPGTRLTVL.

Only one count was recorded for this clone. This chain links TRBV5-1 with TRBJ2-3; either TRBD1 or TRBD2 may supply D (5 bases each). Germline lookup yields CDR1 SGHRS and CDR2 YFSETQ. The CDR3 has 13 residues. The V end was cut by 4 bases, the J end by 3 bases, with 9 bases between. CDR3 sequence (DNA): TGCGCCAGCAGCCCGGGACGGACAGATACGCAGTATTTT. Protein sequence: CASSPGRTDTQYF.

The J gene is TRBJ2-2, the V gene TRBV6-5; D is perhaps TRBD2 (6 bases). The length of the CDR3 is 13 residues. Per germline, CDR1 MNHEY and CDR2 SVGAGI. The germline V and J ends were trimmed by 6 bases and 6 bases, with 11 bases remaining between them. The chain's CDR3 is CASRGGIAGELFF. CDR3 bases: TGTGCCAGCAGAGGCGGGATAGCCGGGGAGCTGTTTTTT.

V usage is TRBV7-8 and J usage is TRBJ2-7; D possibly corresponds to TRBD2 (7 bases). Germline CDR1 is SGHVS and CDR2 is FQNEAQ. With 3 bases removed from V and 2 bases from J, the gap between germline ends came to 14 bases. This CDR3 is built from 15 residues. CDR3 amino acids: CASSLGSGTTYEQYF. CDR3 nucleotides: TGTGCCAGCAGCTTGGGGAGCGGGACAACCTACGAGCAGTACTTC.

The genes are TRBV6-4 and TRBJ1-1; D is uncertain. Trimming stripped 6 bases from V and 4 bases from J, with 15 bases between. Germline V CDR1 and CDR2: MRHNA, SNTAGT. The CDR3 covers 14 residues. The CDR3 DNA sequence: TGTGCCAGCAGCGCCCTTGGGGTGGGCACTGAAGCTTTCTTT. Encoded protein: CASSALGVGTEAFF.

This chain uses TRBV7-8 with TRBJ2-1; no firm D call. The germline V and J ends were trimmed by 5 bases and 9 bases, with 23 bases remaining between them. This CDR3 contains 16 residues. Germline V gives CDR1 SGHVS, CDR2 FQNEAQ. The CDR3, as DNA: TGTGCCAGCAGCACATTAACGAGGAGCCCTTTTGGTGAGCAGTTCTTC. Encoded protein: CASSTLTRSPFGEQFF. The full variable domain, completed using reference TRBV7-8 and TRBJ2-1, is GAGVSQSPRYKVAKRGQDVALRCDPISGHVSLFWYQQALGQGPEFLTYFQNEAQLDKSGLPSDRFFAERPEGSVSTLKIQRTQQEDSAVYLCASSTLTRSPFGEQFFGPGTRLTVL.

This chain connects TRBV2 to TRBJ2-1, with 8 bases matching TRBD1. Germline CDR1 reads SNHLY; CDR2 reads FYNNEI. This CDR3 has 16 amino acids. V lost 6 bases, J lost 5 bases, and 12 bases stayed unmatched. The CDR3 DNA sequence: TGTGCCAGCAGCGAAACCGGGACAGGTTACCACAATGAGCAGTTCTTC. This sequence encodes CASSETGTGYHNEQFF.

This chain links TRBV19 with TRBJ1-1; a possible D gene is TRBD1 (6 bases). CDR3 size: 13 residues. From germline, CDR1 is LNHDA and CDR2 SQIVND (reference sequence). V was trimmed by 5 bases and J by 4 bases, leaving 11 bases between them. The CDR3 region has the DNA TGTGCCAGTAGTTTGATGGACAGCACTGAAGCTTTCTTT. This sequence encodes CASSLMDSTEAFF.

This clone appeared a single time. The gene calls are TRBV27 and TRBJ1-1, with D unresolved. The germline V gene has CDR1 MNHEY and CDR2 SMNVEV (reference sequence). Between the trimmed V and J ends, which lost 1 base and 1 base, there was a span of 4 bases. The CDR3 loop spans 13 amino acids. As DNA, the CDR3 is TGTGCCAGCAGTTTATACAAGAACACTGAAGCTTTCTTT. This encodes CASSLYKNTEAFF.

CDR3 DNA sequence: TGTGCCAGCAGCTTAGCTCTATTCGACGAGCAGTACTTC. Protein: CASSLALFDEQYF. This chain joins TRBV11-2 and TRBJ2-7, with D hard to call. V lost 1 base, J lost 5 bases, and 9 bases lay in between. This CDR3 is built from 13 residues. Germline V gene sequence: CDR1 SGHAT, CDR2 FQNNGV. Supplemented by reference TRBV11-2 and TRBJ2-7, the full variable domain reads EAGVAQSPRYKIIEKRQSVAFWCNPISGHATLYWYQQILGQGPKLLIQFQNNGVVDDSQLPKDRFSAERLKGVDSTLKIQPAKLEDSAVYLCASSLALFDEQYFGPGTRLTVT.

With respect to this clone: This sample includes further DNA sequences coding for the same CDR3. The gene calls are TRBV27 and TRBJ2-7; D is possibly TRBD2 (6 bases). The V end was cut by 3 bases, the J end by 0 bases, with 9 bases between. Per germline, CDR1 MNHEY and CDR2 SMNVEV (reference sequence). The CDR3 covers 14 residues. As DNA, the CDR3 is TGTGCCAGCAGTTTGCTAGCGAGCTCCTACGAGCAGTACTTC. Translating gives CASSLLASSYEQYF.

On this clone itself: The same CDR3 is also encoded by other DNA sequences in this sample. The genes are TRBV27 and TRBJ2-7; D not certain. Trimming left V 8 bases short and J 4 bases short, with 6 bases between. The CDR3 contains 10 residues. Germline-derived CDR1 and CDR2 are MNHEY and SMNVEV (reference sequence). CDR3 coding DNA: TGTGCCAGCGGCATATACGAGCAGTACTTC. This encodes CASGIYEQYF.

This chain links TRBV13 with TRBJ1-1; D is ambiguous. This CDR3 is 13 amino acids long. Germline-derived CDR1 and CDR2 are PRHDT and FYEKMQ (reference sequence). Trimming removed 6 bases from V and 5 bases from J, with 13 bases in between. The CDR3 coding sequence is TGTGCCAGCAGTTTTACAATCCCAACTGAAGCTTTCTTT. As protein: CASSFTIPTEAFF.

This chain joins TRBV5-6 and TRBJ1-1; no reliable D call. CDR1 and CDR2 from the germline V gene are SGHDT and YYEEEE. V was shortened by 6 bases and J by 3 bases, with 12 bases between the two germline ends. This CDR3 spans 13 amino acids. The CDR3 DNA reads TGTGCCAGCACCGCAGCAGGTTACACTGAAGCTTTCTTT. It is translated as CASTAAGYTEAFF.

The CDR3 is CASSPEGSYEQYF. The CDR3 DNA reads TGCGCCAGCAGCCCGGAGGGCTCCTACGAGCAGTACTTC. This chain uses TRBV4-1 with TRBJ2-7, with TRBD2 as a possible D gene (6 bases). The V end was cut by 4 bases, the J end by 0 bases, with 7 bases between. Germline V lookup: CDR1 MGHRA, CDR2 YSYEKL. The CDR3 loop spans 13 amino acids.

The V gene is TRBV7-9, the J gene TRBJ2-7, with 9 bases that match TRBD1. Germline V gives CDR1 SEHNR, CDR2 FQNEAQ (reference sequence). With V trimmed by 5 bases and J by 4 bases, 6 bases remained unmatched. This CDR3 has 14 residues. The CDR3 DNA sequence: TGTGCCAGCAGCCCGACAGGGGGTGGGTACGAGCAGTACTTC. Translated: CASSPTGGGYEQYF.

In this sample, this clone turned up a few times. Other DNA sequences in the sample encode the same CDR3. V usage is TRBV11-2 and J usage is TRBJ2-7; the D is unclear. The CDR3 spans 12 residues. Between the trimmed V and J ends, which lost 2 bases and 0 bases, there was a span of 2 bases. The germline gives CDR1 SGHAT, CDR2 FQNNGV. CDR3 sequence: CASSLPSYEQYF. The CDR3 DNA reads as TGTGCCAGCAGCTTACCCTCCTACGAGCAGTACTTC.